This paragraph reports one T cell receptor beta chain. Its antigen remains unidentified. These data originate in a study of T cell responses to AZD1222 COVID-19 vaccine. The assay was immunoSEQ multiplex PCR, and TCRdb's table has in-frame clones only and misses some. The repertoire holds roughly 97,000 clones, with over 85% as singletons. Whole-study findings and limits: The donor group comprised mostly white British people and more females; the analysis possibly underestimated clonal diversity.

This CDR3 region has 13 residues. Trimming cost V 7 bases and J 2 bases; bases outside gene matches: 5. In germline, CDR1 is MDHEN, CDR2 SYDVKM. This rearrangement joins TRBV28 to TRBJ2-7; 7 bases map to TRBD1. The source is an adult in good health. The sample consisted of peripheral blood, taken on day 0 of AZD1222 vaccination. CDR3 DNA sequence: TGTGCCAGCACCGACAGGGCTCCCTACGAGCAGTACTTC. It specifies CASTDRAPYEQYF.